This entry features one TCR beta chain sequence. Its antigen is currently unknown. Trimming removed 5 bases from V and 4 bases from J; junction bases left unmatched: 8. Germline CDR1 reads LNHDA; CDR2 reads SQIVND (reference sequence). The CDR3 has 15 residues. This sample stems from a study of shared clonotypes between healthy human individuals. In replicate PCRs of sorted subsets, about 200 ng DNA, roughly 27,000 T cell genomes, was used. Clones were sequenced by immunoSEQ multiplex PCR, and TCRdb holds only the in-frame ones, with some missing. The table shows 950,000 to 1,100,000 clones, with about 75% occurring only once. Whole-study results and caveats: Clonotype sharing among donors likely depends on sequencing depth.

Material: memory CD4+ T cells sorted from blood. Subset in this sample: CD45RA-negative fraction. This chain uses TRBV19 with TRBJ2-7, with 10 bases identical to TRBD1. This sequence was found in a man aged 18 to 30 in good health. CDR3 loop: CASSLRQGARYEQYF. Here the CDR3 DNA reads TGTGCCAGTAGTTTAAGACAGGGGGCCAGGTACGAGCAGTACTTC.